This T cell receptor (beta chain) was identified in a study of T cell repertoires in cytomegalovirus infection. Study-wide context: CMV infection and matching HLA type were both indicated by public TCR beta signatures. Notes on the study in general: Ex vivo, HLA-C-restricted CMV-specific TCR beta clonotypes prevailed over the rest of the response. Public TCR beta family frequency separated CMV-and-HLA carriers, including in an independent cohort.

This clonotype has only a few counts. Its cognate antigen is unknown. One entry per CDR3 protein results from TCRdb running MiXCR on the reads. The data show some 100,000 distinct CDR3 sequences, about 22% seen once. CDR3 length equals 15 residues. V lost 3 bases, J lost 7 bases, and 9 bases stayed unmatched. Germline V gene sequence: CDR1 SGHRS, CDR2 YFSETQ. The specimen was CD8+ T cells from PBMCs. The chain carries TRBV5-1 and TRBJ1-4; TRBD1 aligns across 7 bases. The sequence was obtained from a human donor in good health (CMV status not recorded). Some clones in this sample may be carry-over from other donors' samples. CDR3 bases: TGCGCCAGCAGCTCTTCACAGGGGCTGGGTGAAAAACTGTTTTTT. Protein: CASSSSQGLGEKLFF.